This T cell receptor beta chain is from a study of T cells of healthy individuals. CDR1 is SGHRS, CDR2 YFSETQ, per germline. V dropped 4 bases and J dropped 7; count of bases not matched to a gene: 10. This CDR3 has 14 residues. TCRdb reprocessed the 5' RACE reads with MiXCR, giving one entry per CDR3 protein. The data show about 60,000 distinct CDR3 sequences, about a sixth seen once. The TCR comes from a human donor in good health. The chain carries TRBV5-1 and TRBJ2-5; 7 bases match TRBD1. The DNA for the CDR3 is TGCGCCAGCAGCATCTCCGGGACAGTCGCGACCCAGTACTTC. Amino acids: CASSISGTVATQYF.